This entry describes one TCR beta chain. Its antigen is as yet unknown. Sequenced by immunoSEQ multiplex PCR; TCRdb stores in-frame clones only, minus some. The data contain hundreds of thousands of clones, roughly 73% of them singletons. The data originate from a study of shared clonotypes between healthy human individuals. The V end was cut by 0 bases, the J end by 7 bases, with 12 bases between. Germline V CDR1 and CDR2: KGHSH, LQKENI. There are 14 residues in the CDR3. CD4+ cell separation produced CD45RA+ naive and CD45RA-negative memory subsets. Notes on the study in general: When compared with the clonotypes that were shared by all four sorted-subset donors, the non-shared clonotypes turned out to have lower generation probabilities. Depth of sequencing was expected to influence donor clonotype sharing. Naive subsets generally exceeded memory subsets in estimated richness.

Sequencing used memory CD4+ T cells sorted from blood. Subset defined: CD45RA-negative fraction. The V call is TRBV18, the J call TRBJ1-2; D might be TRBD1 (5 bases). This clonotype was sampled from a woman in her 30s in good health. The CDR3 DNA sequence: TGTGCCAGCTCACCACCGGGCAGGGCAGCTGGCTACACCTTC. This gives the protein CASSPPGRAAGYTF.